Listed here are 20 T cell receptor beta chains from one sample, sequenced in a study of vaccination effects on CD4 cells after COVID-19. The method was immunoSEQ multiplex PCR; TCRdb's version includes in-frame clones alone and lacks a portion of them. The table includes tens of thousands of clones, approximately 79% detected once. Sequencing followed a ViraFEST assay step that expanded antigen-specific CD4+ T cells with viral peptide pools. Following an approximately eleven-day culture, CD4+ T cells were purified. Antigens for these TCRs are unknown. This specimen was CD4+ T cells from PBMCs cultured with HCoV-229E spike peptides, taken before COVID-19 vaccination. The receptors were gathered from a human donor who received a COVID-19 vaccine.

The CDR3 region is CAISVTSPPDTQYF. The DNA of the CDR3 is TGTGCCATCAGTGTGACTTCTCCGCCAGATACGCAGTATTTT. The chain links TRBV10-3 to TRBJ2-3; no clear D gene. Deletions cut 4 bases from V and 4 bases from J, with 12 bases between. The V gene's germline CDR1 is ENHRY and CDR2 SYGVKD. The CDR3 is 14 amino acids.

The chain uses TRBV2 and TRBJ2-2, with 8 nucleotides matching TRBD1. The germline V gene has CDR1 SNHLY and CDR2 FYNNEI. J lost 10 bases, V lost 8 bases, and 12 bases had no gene match. The CDR3 is 14 residues long. The CDR3 DNA is TGTGCCAGCTTAGGACAGGGACGTAGGGAGGAGCTGTTTTTT. Its translation: CASLGQGRREELFF.

The chain links TRBV2 to TRBJ2-1, with 8 bases matching TRBD1. The CDR3 is 15 amino acids. Germline CDR1 SNHLY, CDR2 FYNNEI. Trimming took 3 bases from V and 7 from J; bases not matched to a gene: 8. CDR3: CASSDYRGERNEQFF. DNA for the CDR3: TGTGCCAGCAGTGACTACAGGGGGGAACGGAATGAGCAGTTCTTC.

The chain combines TRBV6-5 with TRBJ1-5, with D uncertain. CDR1 is MNHEY, CDR2 SVGAGI, per germline. V was trimmed by 8 bases and J by 0 bases, leaving 14 bases between them. This CDR3 region has 15 residues. This CDR3 reads CASLPLPTSNQPQHF. CDR3 nucleotides: TGTGCCAGCCTTCCCCTCCCCACTAGCAATCAGCCCCAGCATTTT.

The chain recombines TRBV7-2 with TRBJ1-1; D not resolved. The length of the CDR3 is 14 residues. In germline, CDR1 is SGHTA, CDR2 FQGNSA. V was trimmed by 1 base and J by 4 bases, leaving 10 bases between them. The CDR3 loop reads CASSLVADLTEAFF. The CDR3 coding sequence is TGTGCCAGCAGCTTAGTGGCAGATCTCACTGAAGCTTTCTTT.

V usage is TRBV6-6 and J usage is TRBJ1-1; D not resolved. V lost 0 bases and J lost 1, with 3 bases in between. The germline V gene encodes CDR1 MNHNY and CDR2 SVGAGI (reference sequence). The CDR3 covers 13 residues. CDR3 nucleotides: TGTGCCAGCAGTTACTCTGAGAACACTGAAGCTTTCTTT. Translated, it gives CASSYSENTEAFF.

This clone was observed a single time. The V gene is TRBV27, the J gene TRBJ1-1; D is ambiguous. Germline-derived CDR1 and CDR2 are MNHEY and SMNVEV (reference sequence). CDR3 length: 14 amino acids. V lost 7 bases and J 4 bases, leaving 16 bases between the germline ends. The CDR3 sequence: CASKALNWGTEAFF. DNA for the CDR3: TGTGCCAGCAAGGCACTCAACTGGGGCACTGAAGCTTTCTTT.

The chain couples TRBV5-1 to TRBJ1-3; D unresolved. Germline V lookup: CDR1 SGHRS, CDR2 YFSETQ. The CDR3 contains 15 residues. The V gene lost 4 bases and the J gene lost 0 bases, with 11 bases spanning the gap. The CDR3 DNA is TGCGCCAGCAGCCTCGGACCGAACTCTGGAAACACCATATATTTT. Its translation is CASSLGPNSGNTIYF.

With regard to this clone: This CDR3 is also generated by other DNA sequences in the sample. The J gene is TRBJ1-5, the V gene TRBV30; D not certain. This CDR3 has 13 residues. CDR1 is GTSNPN and CDR2 is SVGIG in the germline V gene (reference sequence). V dropped 2 bases and J dropped 0 bases, with 5 bases sitting between them. CDR3 sequence: CAWSRDSNQPQHF. In DNA, the CDR3 is TGTGCCTGGAGTAGAGATAGCAATCAGCCCCAGCATTTT.

Comments on this clone: An end of the junction does not agree with germline; a read error may underlie this. The rearrangement links TRBV5-8 to TRBJ2-3, with D perhaps assigned TRBD1 or TRBD2 (7 bases each). CDR1 SGHTS and CDR2 YDEGEE come from the germline V gene. CDR3 length: 15 residues. In DNA, the CDR3 is TGTGCCAGCAGATTGGGAGGGGGCGCGACAGATACGCAGTATTTT. Translating gives CASRLGGGATDTQYF.

This chain joins TRBV9 and TRBJ2-3, with 7 nucleotides matching TRBD1. This CDR3 is 14 amino acids long. From germline, CDR1 is SGDLS and CDR2 YYNGEE. V was clipped by 3 bases and J by 0 bases; unmatched bases: 1. CDR3 loop: CASSETGSTDTQYF. DNA of the CDR3: TGTGCCAGCAGCGAGACAGGGAGCACAGATACGCAGTATTTT. Drawing the rest from reference TRBV9 and TRBJ2-3, the complete variable domain is DSGVTQTPKHLITATGQRVTLRCSPRSGDLSVYWYQQSLDQGLQFLIQYYNGEERAKGNILERFSAQQFPDLHSELNLSSLELGDSALYFCASSETGSTDTQYFGPGTRLTVL.

The chain combines TRBV28 with TRBJ1-2; D is possibly TRBD1 (5 bases). V dropped 6 bases and J dropped 3 bases, with 17 bases sitting between them. The CDR3 contains 15 residues. Germline lookup yields CDR1 MDHEN and CDR2 SYDVKM. In nucleotides, the CDR3 is TGTGCCAGCAGGGCAACGGGGGGTCCGGACTATGGCTACACCTTC. Translating gives CASRATGGPDYGYTF.

This clone appeared a few times. The V and J genes are TRBV12-3 or TRBV12-4 and TRBJ2-3; D is unclear. This CDR3 has 12 amino acids. Trimming took 3 bases from V and 4 from J, leaving 5 bases between them. CDR3 coding DNA: TGTGCCAGCAGTTTCAGCGCAGATACGCAGTATTTT. This translates into CASSFSADTQYF.

The V and J genes are TRBV5-1 and TRBJ1-1; tentative D call: TRBD1 (5 bases). Trimming cost V 4 bases and J 0 bases, with 13 bases left between them. CDR3 length: 15 residues. Germline V CDR1 and CDR2: SGHRS, YFSETQ. As DNA, the CDR3 is TGCGCCAGCAGCAGTCGACAGAGCATGAACACTGAAGCTTTCTTT. It translates to CASSSRQSMNTEAFF.

The chain combines TRBV10-3 with TRBJ1-1; 9 bases are a match to TRBD1. The length of the CDR3 is 15 residues. Losses at the gene ends were 3 bases for V and 3 bases for J; bases not matched to a gene: 5. Germline V lookup: CDR1 ENHRY, CDR2 SYGVKD. CDR3 in amino acids: CAISDPGQGYTEAFF. Here the CDR3 DNA reads TGTGCCATCAGTGACCCGGGACAGGGTTACACTGAAGCTTTCTTT.

The rearrangement joins TRBV7-9 to TRBJ2-1; D gene unclear. Per germline, CDR1 SEHNR and CDR2 FQNEAQ (reference sequence). The CDR3 consists of 16 residues. With 3 bases removed from V and 0 bases from J, the gap between germline ends came to 12 bases. CDR3 residues: CASSFDGSRSYNEQFF. The CDR3 coding sequence is TGTGCCAGCAGCTTTGACGGCTCCCGCTCCTACAATGAGCAGTTCTTC.

This sequence joins TRBV24-1 and TRBJ2-7; 10 bases agree with TRBD1. The CDR3 is 14 residues long. Germline assignment: CDR1 KGHDR and CDR2 SFDVKD. V dropped 11 bases and J dropped 5; count of bases not matched to a gene: 11. The CDR3 sequence: CAILPGQGFNEQYV. CDR3 coding DNA: TGTGCCATCCTCCCGGGACAGGGGTTCAACGAGCAGTACGTC.

V and J are TRBV7-2 and TRBJ1-3; 9 bases are a match to TRBD1. The CDR3 length is 15 residues. Germline V gives CDR1 SGHTA, CDR2 FQGNSA. V was pared by 4 bases and J by 4 bases, with 5 bases of the junction left unmatched. CDR3 sequence: CASSSRTGDGNTIYF. The CDR3 DNA is TGTGCCAGCAGCTCCCGGACAGGGGACGGAAACACCATATATTTT.

In its sample, this clone was seen a few times. The chain uses TRBV11-2 and TRBJ2-7, with D perhaps matching TRBD2 (6 bases). Deletions cut 0 bases from V and 8 bases from J, with 8 bases between. CDR1 is SGHAT and CDR2 is FQNNGV in the germline V gene. There are 12 residues in the CDR3. In DNA, the CDR3 is TGTGCCAGCAGCTTAGAGGGGGGTAAGCAGTACGTC. It encodes CASSLEGGKQYV.

The chain has TRBV19 and TRBJ1-1; 9 nucleotides align to TRBD1. The CDR3 covers 14 residues. Germline V gene sequence: CDR1 LNHDA, CDR2 SQIVND (reference sequence). V shed 6 bases, J shed 0 bases, and the junction held 2 bases outside the gene matches. For the CDR3, the DNA is TGTGCCAGTAGGGGACAGGGCATGAACACTGAAGCTTTCTTT. This encodes CASRGQGMNTEAFF.